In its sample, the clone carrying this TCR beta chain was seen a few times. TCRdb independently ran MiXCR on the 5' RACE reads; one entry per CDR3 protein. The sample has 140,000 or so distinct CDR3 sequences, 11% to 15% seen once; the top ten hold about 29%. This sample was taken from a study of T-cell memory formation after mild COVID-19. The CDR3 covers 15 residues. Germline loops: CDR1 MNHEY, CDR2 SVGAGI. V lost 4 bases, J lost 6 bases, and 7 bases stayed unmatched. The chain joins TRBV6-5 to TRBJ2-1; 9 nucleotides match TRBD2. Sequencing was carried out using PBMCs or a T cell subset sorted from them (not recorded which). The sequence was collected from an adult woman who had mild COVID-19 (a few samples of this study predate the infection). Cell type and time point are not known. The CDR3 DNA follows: TGTGCCAGCAGTTTTAGCGGGAGTACCGCCAATGAGCAGTTCTTC. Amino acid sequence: CASSFSGSTANEQFF.